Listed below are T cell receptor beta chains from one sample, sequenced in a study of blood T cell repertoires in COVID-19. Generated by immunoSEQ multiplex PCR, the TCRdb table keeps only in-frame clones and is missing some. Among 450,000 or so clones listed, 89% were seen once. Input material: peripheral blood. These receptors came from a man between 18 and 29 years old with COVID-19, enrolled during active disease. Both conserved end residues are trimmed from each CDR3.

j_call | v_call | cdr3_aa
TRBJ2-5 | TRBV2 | ASSEASKRARKETQY
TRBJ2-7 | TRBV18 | ASSPKTASEQY
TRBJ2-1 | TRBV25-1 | ASSEAGSYNEQF
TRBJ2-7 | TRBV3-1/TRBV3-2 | ASSPGQGVRQY
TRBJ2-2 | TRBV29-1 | SVELASGTTGELF
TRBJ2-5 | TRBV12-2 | ASRSHLMGRGETQY
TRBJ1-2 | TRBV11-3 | ASSSTGGAPYGYT
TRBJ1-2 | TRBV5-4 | ASSLMRDYGYT
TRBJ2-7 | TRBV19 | ASSTGQGIREQY
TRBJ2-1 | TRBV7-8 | ASSLDWASGGGHNEQF
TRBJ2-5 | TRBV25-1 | ASSEIGEETQY
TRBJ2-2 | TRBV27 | ASSFQNTGELF
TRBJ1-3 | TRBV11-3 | ASSTIAPGRGNTIY
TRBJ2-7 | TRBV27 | ASSSVTSGGSSEQY
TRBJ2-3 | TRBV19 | ASSRATRGTDTQY
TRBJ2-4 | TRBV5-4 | ASSSRPGTGSLAKNIQY
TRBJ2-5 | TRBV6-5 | ASGLVQGRQETQY
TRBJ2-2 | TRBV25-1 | ASGSAGGIGELF
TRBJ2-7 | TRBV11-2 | ASSPLQAYEQY
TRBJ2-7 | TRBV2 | ASSEALWDIYEQY
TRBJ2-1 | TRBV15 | ATSRSDRGHHNEQF
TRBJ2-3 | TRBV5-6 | ASSFLDPTDTQY
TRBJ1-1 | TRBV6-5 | ASSLGPRTVTEAF
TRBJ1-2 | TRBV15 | ATSTSRGAGYT
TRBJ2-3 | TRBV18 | ASSHSAADTQY
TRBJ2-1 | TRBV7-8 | ASREASSSYNEQF
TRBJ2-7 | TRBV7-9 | ASRHGTGAGSYEQY
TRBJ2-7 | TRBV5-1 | ASSIGQTSYEQY
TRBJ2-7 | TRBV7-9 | ASSTDRLSYEQY
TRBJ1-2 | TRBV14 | ASSQGRLANYGYT
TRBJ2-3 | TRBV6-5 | ASSAYPTDTQY
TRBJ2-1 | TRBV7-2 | ASSPVANPIYNEQF
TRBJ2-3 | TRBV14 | ASSQDGLRGGTDTQY
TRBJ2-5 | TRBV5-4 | ASSPGTEETQY
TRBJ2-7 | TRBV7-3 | ASSLLGRAGRKYEQY
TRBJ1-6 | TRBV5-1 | ASSLGGGNSPLH
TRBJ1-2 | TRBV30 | AWTGQGYGYT
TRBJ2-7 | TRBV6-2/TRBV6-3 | ASSYWGFSSYEQY
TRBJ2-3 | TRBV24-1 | ATSDYRDSSTDTQY
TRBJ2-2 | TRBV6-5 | ASSWSGGASTGELF
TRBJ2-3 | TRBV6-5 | ARGRGLSTDTQY
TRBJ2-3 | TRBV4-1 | ASSQVSEGANTQY
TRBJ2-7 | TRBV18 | ASSPGQGSPYEQY
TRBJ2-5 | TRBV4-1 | ASSQVTLRDMGQTQY
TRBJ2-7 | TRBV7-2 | ASSPPQGAQY
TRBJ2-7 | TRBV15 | ATSRQKGVYEQY
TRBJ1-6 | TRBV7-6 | ASSLGNQGAGSPLH
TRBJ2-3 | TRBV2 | ASAGEMGTDTQY
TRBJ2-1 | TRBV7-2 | ASSLAVLAGEQF
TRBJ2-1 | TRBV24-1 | ATSKASAPAYNEQF
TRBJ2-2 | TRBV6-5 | ASSYYGGANGELF
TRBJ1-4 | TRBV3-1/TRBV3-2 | ASSHAQGNEKLF